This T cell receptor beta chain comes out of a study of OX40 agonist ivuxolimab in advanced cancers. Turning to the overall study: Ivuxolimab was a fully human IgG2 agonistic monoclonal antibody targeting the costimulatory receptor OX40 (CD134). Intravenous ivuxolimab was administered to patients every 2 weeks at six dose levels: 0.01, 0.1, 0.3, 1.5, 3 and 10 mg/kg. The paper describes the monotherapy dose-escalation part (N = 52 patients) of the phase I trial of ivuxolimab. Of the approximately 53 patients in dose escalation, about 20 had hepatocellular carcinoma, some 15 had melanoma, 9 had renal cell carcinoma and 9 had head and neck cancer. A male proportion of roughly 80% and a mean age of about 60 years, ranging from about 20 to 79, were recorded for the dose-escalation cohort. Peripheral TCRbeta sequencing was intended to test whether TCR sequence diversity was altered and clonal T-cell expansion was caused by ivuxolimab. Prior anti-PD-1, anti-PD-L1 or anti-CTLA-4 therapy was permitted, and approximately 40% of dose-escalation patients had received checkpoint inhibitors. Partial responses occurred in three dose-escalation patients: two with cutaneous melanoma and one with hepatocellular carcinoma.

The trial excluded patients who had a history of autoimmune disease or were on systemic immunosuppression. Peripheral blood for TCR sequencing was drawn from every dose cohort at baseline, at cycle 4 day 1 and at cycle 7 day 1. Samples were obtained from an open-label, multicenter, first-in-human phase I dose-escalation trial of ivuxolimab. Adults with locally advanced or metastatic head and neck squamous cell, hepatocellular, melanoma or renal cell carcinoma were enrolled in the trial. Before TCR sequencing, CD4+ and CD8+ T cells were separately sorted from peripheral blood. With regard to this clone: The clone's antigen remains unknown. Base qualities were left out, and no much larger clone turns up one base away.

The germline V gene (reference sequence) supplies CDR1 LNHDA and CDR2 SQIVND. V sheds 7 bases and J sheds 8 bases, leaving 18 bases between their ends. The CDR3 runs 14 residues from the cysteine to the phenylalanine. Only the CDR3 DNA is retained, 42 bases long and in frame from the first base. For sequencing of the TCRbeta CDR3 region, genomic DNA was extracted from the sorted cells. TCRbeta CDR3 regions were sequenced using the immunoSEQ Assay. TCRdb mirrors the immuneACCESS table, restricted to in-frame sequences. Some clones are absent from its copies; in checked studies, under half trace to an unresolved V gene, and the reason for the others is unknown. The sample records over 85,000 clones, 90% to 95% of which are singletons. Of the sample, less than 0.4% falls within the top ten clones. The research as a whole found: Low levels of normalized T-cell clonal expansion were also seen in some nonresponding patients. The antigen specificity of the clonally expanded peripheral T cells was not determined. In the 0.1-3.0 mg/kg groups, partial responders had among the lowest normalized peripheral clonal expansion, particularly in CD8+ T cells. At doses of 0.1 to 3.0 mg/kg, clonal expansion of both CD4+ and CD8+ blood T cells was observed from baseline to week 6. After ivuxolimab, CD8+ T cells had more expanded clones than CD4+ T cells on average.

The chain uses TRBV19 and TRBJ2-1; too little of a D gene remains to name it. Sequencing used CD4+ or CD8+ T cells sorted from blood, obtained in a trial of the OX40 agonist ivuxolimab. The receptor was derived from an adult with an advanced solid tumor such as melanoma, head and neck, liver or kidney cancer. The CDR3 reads CASTRTQYGDEQFF. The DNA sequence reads TGTGCCAGTACCAGAACCCAGTACGGCGATGAGCAGTTCTTC.